A selection of T cell receptor beta chains follows, all from one sample in a study of blood T cells in healthy people across ages. TCRdb analysed the 5' RACE reads with MiXCR anew, one entry per CDR3 protein. The table records around 790,000 distinct CDR3 sequences, under 55% of them present only once. Specimen: blood. The receptors originated from a man between 60 and 75 years old in good health. Each CDR3 is given with its conserved first and last residue. A D gene is named only where the DNA matches it firmly. The size field is filled for only some rows; it gives once, few, many or a size class.

j_gene: TRBJ2-1
len: 15
d_gene: -
v_gene: TRBV2
abundance: -
CDR3aa: CASSALQGGYNEQFF
CDR3nt: TGTGCCAGCAGTGCGCTCCAGGGGGGCTACAATGAGCAGTTCTTC

j_gene: TRBJ2-5
len: 13
d_gene: -
v_gene: TRBV28
abundance: few
CDR3aa: CASSPASQETQYF
CDR3nt: TGTGCCAGCAGCCCTGCATCCCAAGAGACCCAGTACTTC

j_gene: TRBJ2-6
len: 17
d_gene: -
v_gene: TRBV5-1
abundance: -
CDR3aa: CASRQNAGAIGANVLTF
CDR3nt: TGCGCCAGCAGACAAAATGCGGGGGCGATTGGGGCCAACGTCCTGACTTTC

j_gene: TRBJ2-5
len: 12
d_gene: -
v_gene: TRBV20-1
abundance: many
CDR3aa: CSASLVPETQYF
CDR3nt: TGCAGTGCTAGCCTAGTCCCGGAGACCCAGTACTTC

j_gene: TRBJ2-1
len: 14
d_gene: -
v_gene: TRBV7-2
abundance: few
CDR3aa: CASSFISLVDEQFF
CDR3nt: TGTGCCAGCAGCTTTATTAGTTTGGTGGATGAGCAGTTCTTC

j_gene: TRBJ2-1
len: 14
d_gene: TRBD2
v_gene: TRBV7-3
abundance: -
CDR3aa: CASSLGLAGGEQFF
CDR3nt: TGTGCCAGCAGCCTTGGACTAGCGGGGGGAGAGCAGTTCTTC

j_gene: TRBJ1-4
len: 14
d_gene: -
v_gene: TRBV3-1
abundance: once
CDR3aa: CASSQRPGEEKLFF
CDR3nt: TGTGCCAGCAGCCAACGCCCCGGGGAAGAAAAACTGTTTTTT

j_gene: TRBJ1-4
len: 21
d_gene: TRBD1
v_gene: TRBV4-3
abundance: -
CDR3aa: CASSQDGPQGPFIPTNEKLFF
CDR3nt: TGCGCCAGCAGCCAAGATGGGCCACAGGGGCCCTTTATTCCAACTAATGAAAAACTGTTTTTT

j_gene: TRBJ2-3
len: 15
d_gene: -
v_gene: TRBV5-6
abundance: few
CDR3aa: CASSQTGSVTDTQYF
CDR3nt: TGTGCCAGCAGCCAAACAGGGTCGGTCACAGATACGCAGTATTTT

j_gene: TRBJ2-4
len: 14
d_gene: -
v_gene: TRBV4-1
abundance: few
CDR3aa: CASSQQPNLNIQYF
CDR3nt: TGCGCCAGCAGCCAACAGCCTAACCTAAACATTCAGTACTTC

j_gene: TRBJ2-1
len: 14
d_gene: TRBD2
v_gene: TRBV29-1
abundance: -
CDR3aa: CSVAGGSPYNEQFF
CDR3nt: TGCAGCGTTGCGGGGGGATCCCCCTACAATGAGCAGTTCTTC

j_gene: TRBJ2-5
len: 18
d_gene: -
v_gene: TRBV28
abundance: -
CDR3aa: CASSDNFYRTVSRNEQYF
CDR3nt: TGTGCCAGCAGTGACAACTTTTATAGGACAGTCTCGCGTAATGAGCAGTACTTC

j_gene: TRBJ2-1
len: 15
d_gene: -
v_gene: TRBV20-1
abundance: -
CDR3aa: CSAPEGRASYNEQFF
CDR3nt: TGCAGTGCTCCGGAAGGACGAGCGTCCTACAATGAGCAGTTCTTC

j_gene: TRBJ1-2
len: 15
d_gene: TRBD1
v_gene: TRBV3-1
abundance: -
CDR3aa: CASAQQGGAGYGYTF
CDR3nt: TGTGCCAGCGCTCAACAAGGGGGCGCGGGCTATGGCTACACCTTC

j_gene: TRBJ1-2
len: 16
d_gene: TRBD1
v_gene: TRBV7-2
abundance: -
CDR3aa: CASSVRGRQGNYGYTF
CDR3nt: TGTGCCAGCAGCGTTAGGGGCCGACAGGGGAACTATGGCTACACCTTC

j_gene: TRBJ2-7
len: 14
d_gene: -
v_gene: TRBV6-5
abundance: -
CDR3aa: CASSYDDGPYEQYF
CDR3nt: TGTGCCAGCAGTTACGACGATGGCCCCTACGAGCAGTACTTC

j_gene: TRBJ2-1
len: 14
d_gene: -
v_gene: TRBV20-1
abundance: -
CDR3aa: CSAVGTKNYNEQFF
CDR3nt: TGCAGTGCTGTCGGGACAAAGAACTACAATGAGCAGTTCTTC

j_gene: TRBJ2-2
len: 14
d_gene: TRBD1
v_gene: TRBV6-2/TRBV6-3
abundance: -
CDR3aa: CASGTGSSTRELFF
CDR3nt: TGTGCCAGTGGGACAGGGAGCTCCACCAGGGAGCTGTTTTTT

j_gene: TRBJ1-5
len: 12
d_gene: -
v_gene: TRBV28
abundance: -
CDR3aa: CASSPKSGPQHF
CDR3nt: TGTGCCAGCAGTCCCAAATCCGGGCCCCAGCATTTT

j_gene: TRBJ2-1
len: 14
d_gene: TRBD2
v_gene: TRBV6-2/TRBV6-3
abundance: few
CDR3aa: CASSPSGGINEQFF
CDR3nt: TGTGCCAGCAGTCCTAGCGGGGGTATCAATGAGCAGTTCTTC

j_gene: TRBJ2-3
len: 15
d_gene: -
v_gene: TRBV20-1
abundance: few
CDR3aa: CSAARPQTGADTQYF
CDR3nt: TGCAGTGCCGCACGGCCGCAGACGGGGGCAGATACGCAGTATTTT

j_gene: TRBJ2-5
len: 13
d_gene: -
v_gene: TRBV12-3/TRBV12-4
abundance: -
CDR3aa: CASTSSAQETQYF
CDR3nt: TGTGCCAGCACTTCAAGCGCCCAAGAGACCCAGTACTTC

j_gene: TRBJ2-5
len: 12
d_gene: -
v_gene: TRBV6-6
abundance: few
CDR3aa: CASATGRETQYF
CDR3nt: TGTGCCAGCGCAACAGGCCGCGAGACCCAGTACTTC

j_gene: TRBJ2-5
len: 15
d_gene: TRBD2
v_gene: TRBV9
abundance: few
CDR3aa: CASSTSTAGRETQYF
CDR3nt: TGTGCCAGCAGCACCTCCACAGCGGGGAGAGAGACCCAGTACTTC

j_gene: TRBJ2-7
len: 16
d_gene: -
v_gene: TRBV6-1
abundance: many
CDR3aa: CASSAQTGLSPYEQYF
CDR3nt: TGTGCCAGCAGTGCCCAGACAGGCCTTAGTCCCTACGAGCAGTACTTC

j_gene: TRBJ2-5
len: 15
d_gene: -
v_gene: TRBV10-3
abundance: -
CDR3aa: CAISEGGGGQETQYF
CDR3nt: TGTGCCATCAGTGAGGGGGGGGGCGGACAAGAGACCCAGTACTTC

j_gene: TRBJ2-1
len: 17
d_gene: TRBD2
v_gene: TRBV5-1
abundance: -
CDR3aa: CASSSRLAVGGYNEQFF
CDR3nt: TGCGCCAGCAGCTCTCGCCTAGCGGTCGGAGGGTACAATGAGCAGTTCTTC

j_gene: TRBJ2-1
len: 12
d_gene: -
v_gene: TRBV7-6
abundance: few
CDR3aa: CATSGTYNEQFF
CDR3nt: TGTGCCACCTCCGGAACCTACAATGAGCAGTTCTTC

j_gene: TRBJ2-1
len: 15
d_gene: TRBD2
v_gene: TRBV2
abundance: -
CDR3aa: CASRAKSAGGPEQFF
CDR3nt: TGTGCCAGCAGGGCTAAATCAGCGGGGGGGCCTGAGCAGTTCTTC

j_gene: TRBJ2-5
len: 14
d_gene: -
v_gene: TRBV6-1
abundance: few
CDR3aa: CASSEFSAGGAQYF
CDR3nt: TGTGCCAGCAGTGAATTTTCAGCCGGCGGGGCCCAGTACTTC

j_gene: TRBJ2-4
len: 14
d_gene: TRBD1
v_gene: TRBV27
abundance: -
CDR3aa: CASSTARDRNIQYF
CDR3nt: TGTGCCAGCAGTACGGCCCGGGACAGGAACATTCAGTACTTC

j_gene: TRBJ2-3
len: 15
d_gene: TRBD2
v_gene: TRBV3-1
abundance: few
CDR3aa: CASSHPSGGADTQYF
CDR3nt: TGTGCCAGCAGCCATCCTAGCGGGGGGGCGGATACGCAGTATTTT

j_gene: TRBJ2-4
len: 15
d_gene: -
v_gene: TRBV20-1
abundance: many
CDR3aa: CSARGDGGTKNIQYF
CDR3nt: TGCAGTGCTAGAGGTGACGGGGGCACCAAAAACATTCAGTACTTC

j_gene: TRBJ2-1
len: 15
d_gene: -
v_gene: TRBV29-1
abundance: -
CDR3aa: CSAQPAVRNSNEQFF
CDR3nt: TGCAGCGCTCAACCCGCCGTACGAAATTCTAATGAGCAGTTCTTC

j_gene: TRBJ2-7
len: 15
d_gene: TRBD2
v_gene: TRBV11-3
abundance: -
CDR3aa: CASSSPAGGRHEQYF
CDR3nt: TGTGCCAGCAGCTCCCCTGCGGGGGGGCGGCACGAGCAGTACTTC

j_gene: TRBJ2-7
len: 11
d_gene: TRBD1
v_gene: TRBV30
abundance: few
CDR3aa: CALGYRGEQYF
CDR3nt: TGTGCTCTCGGTTACAGGGGCGAGCAGTACTTC

j_gene: TRBJ1-2
len: 14
d_gene: -
v_gene: TRBV20-1
abundance: -
CDR3aa: CSVDPGQGGYGYTF
CDR3nt: TGCAGTGTCGACCCGGGGCAGGGAGGCTATGGCTACACCTTC

j_gene: TRBJ2-3
len: 14
d_gene: TRBD2
v_gene: TRBV20-1
abundance: -
CDR3aa: CSAMSGGASNTQYF
CDR3nt: TGCAGTGCTATGAGCGGGGGGGCATCTAATACGCAGTATTTT

j_gene: TRBJ2-3
len: 13
d_gene: -
v_gene: TRBV15
abundance: -
CDR3aa: CATRAAGADTQYF
CDR3nt: TGTGCCACCAGGGCGGCAGGCGCAGATACGCAGTATTTT

j_gene: TRBJ1-4
len: 17
d_gene: -
v_gene: TRBV20-1
abundance: -
CDR3aa: CSARLQGGKATNEKLFF
CDR3nt: TGCAGTGCTAGACTCCAGGGCGGGAAGGCAACTAATGAAAAACTGTTTTTT

j_gene: TRBJ1-4
len: 14
d_gene: -
v_gene: TRBV4-3
abundance: -
CDR3aa: CASSLRQRSEKLFF
CDR3nt: TGCGCCAGCAGCCTTAGACAAAGGAGTGAAAAACTGTTTTTT

j_gene: TRBJ1-2
len: 15
d_gene: -
v_gene: TRBV20-1
abundance: -
CDR3aa: CSARDRAGVPYGYTF
CDR3nt: TGCAGTGCTAGAGATCGGGCAGGAGTTCCTTATGGCTACACCTTC

j_gene: TRBJ2-7
len: 15
d_gene: TRBD1
v_gene: TRBV6-1
abundance: -
CDR3aa: CASSAHTGTGYEQYF
CDR3nt: TGTGCCAGCAGTGCCCATACCGGGACAGGCTACGAGCAGTACTTC

j_gene: TRBJ1-5
len: 16
d_gene: -
v_gene: TRBV6-6
abundance: -
CDR3aa: CASSYKGGEGNQPQHF
CDR3nt: TGTGCCAGCAGTTACAAGGGGGGGGAGGGCAATCAGCCCCAGCATTTT

j_gene: TRBJ2-7
len: 16
d_gene: TRBD2
v_gene: TRBV7-2
abundance: few
CDR3aa: CASRSLTSGGYHEQYF
CDR3nt: TGTGCCAGCAGGAGTCTTACGAGCGGGGGTTACCACGAGCAGTACTTC

j_gene: TRBJ2-7
len: 16
d_gene: TRBD1
v_gene: TRBV12-3/TRBV12-4
abundance: -
CDR3aa: CASSIGTGVSYNEQYF
CDR3nt: TGTGCCAGCAGTATCGGGACAGGTGTTTCCTACAATGAGCAGTACTTC

j_gene: TRBJ2-3
len: 13
d_gene: -
v_gene: TRBV12-5
abundance: -
CDR3aa: CASGLSALNTQYF
CDR3nt: TGTGCTAGTGGTTTGAGTGCTCTGAATACGCAGTATTTT

j_gene: TRBJ1-4
len: 14
d_gene: -
v_gene: TRBV27
abundance: few
CDR3aa: CASRGTSTNEKLFF
CDR3nt: TGTGCCAGCAGGGGGACCTCAACTAATGAAAAACTGTTTTTT

j_gene: TRBJ1-2
len: 14
d_gene: -
v_gene: TRBV6-6
abundance: -
CDR3aa: CASSYSGRVDGYTF
CDR3nt: TGTGCCAGCAGTTACTCGGGCAGGGTTGATGGCTACACCTTC

j_gene: TRBJ2-7
len: 16
d_gene: TRBD2
v_gene: TRBV6-2/TRBV6-3
abundance: -
CDR3aa: CASKPGLAGGSTRQYF
CDR3nt: TGTGCCAGCAAGCCGGGACTAGCGGGGGGCTCTACGAGGCAGTACTTC

j_gene: TRBJ1-2
len: 11
d_gene: -
v_gene: TRBV29-1
abundance: -
CDR3aa: CSVREAYGYTF
CDR3nt: TGCAGCGTTCGGGAGGCCTATGGCTACACCTTC

j_gene: TRBJ1-4
len: 17
d_gene: TRBD1
v_gene: TRBV13
abundance: few
CDR3aa: CASSLGPLTGIHEKLFF
CDR3nt: TGTGCCAGCAGCTTAGGCCCCTTGACAGGGATCCATGAAAAACTGTTTTTT

j_gene: TRBJ1-4
len: 16
d_gene: TRBD1
v_gene: TRBV28
abundance: -
CDR3aa: CASSRHRDRVNEKLFF
CDR3nt: TGTGCCAGCAGTCGCCACCGGGACAGGGTTAATGAAAAACTGTTTTTT